This T cell receptor (beta chain) derives from a study of regulatory T cells in long-lasting Graves disease. Turning to the study itself: Persistent Graves' disease meant over 5 years of antithyroid drugs with positive TSH receptor antibodies.

CDR3-region Arm-PCR and iRepertoire HTBI primers produced the TCR beta libraries. MiXCR, applied by TCRdb to the multiplex PCR reads, yields one record per CDR3 protein. The sample lists 400,000 to 500,000 distinct CDR3 sequences, less than 25% occurring once. Time point defined: persistent/refractory GD, antithyroid drugs over 5 years with positive TRAb. The TCR library was made from RNA extracted from PBMCs. Points from the study as a whole: With a small sample size, accuracy may have been reduced. No thyroid tissue was studied; the work used peripheral blood only. Clonotypes that were public and shared totalled 2,500 to 3,500 in persistent patients versus about a thousand in new patients.

Germline V gene sequence: CDR1 SEHNR, CDR2 FQNEAQ (reference sequence). This CDR3 has 16 residues. J was trimmed by 5 bases and V by 4 bases; bases with no gene match: 8. This clonotype was detected a few times. Antigen unknown. The chain is built from TRBV7-9 and TRBJ2-5, with 12 bases matching TRBD1. The sample was peripheral blood mononuclear cells (PBMCs), taken when the disease was refractory, from a patient treated with antithyroid drugs. The sequence derives from a female donor with Graves disease. CDR3 amino acids: CASSSGQGASGETQYF. The CDR3 DNA is TGTGCCAGCAGCTCGGGACAGGGGGCGTCGGGGGAGACCCAGTACTTC.